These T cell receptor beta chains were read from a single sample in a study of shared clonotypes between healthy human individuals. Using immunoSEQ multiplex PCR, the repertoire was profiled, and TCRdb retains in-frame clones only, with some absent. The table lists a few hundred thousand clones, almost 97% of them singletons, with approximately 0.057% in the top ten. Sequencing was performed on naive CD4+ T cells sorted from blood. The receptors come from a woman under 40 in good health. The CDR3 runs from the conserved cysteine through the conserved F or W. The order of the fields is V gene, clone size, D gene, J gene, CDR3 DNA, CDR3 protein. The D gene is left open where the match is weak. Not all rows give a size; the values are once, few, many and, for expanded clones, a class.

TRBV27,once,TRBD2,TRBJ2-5,TGTGCCAGCAGTTTATCAAGGGGCGGGGGGGCAGAGACCCAGTACTTC,CASSLSRGGGAETQYF
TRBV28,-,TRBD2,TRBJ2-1,TGTGCCAGCAAAGCCCCGGCTAGCGGATCTCAAATATTCTTC,CASKAPASGSQIFF
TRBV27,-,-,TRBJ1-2,TGTGCCAGCAGTGGGTTCCCGACAGCAACCTATGGCTACACCTTC,CASSGFPTATYGYTF
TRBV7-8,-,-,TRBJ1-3,TGTGCCAGCAGCCTCGGGACGGGGACCTCTGGAAACACCATATATTTT,CASSLGTGTSGNTIYF
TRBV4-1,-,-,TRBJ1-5,TGCGCCAGCAGCCTAAGGGGGGCCGGCAATCAGCCCCAGCATTTT,CASSLRGAGNQPQHF
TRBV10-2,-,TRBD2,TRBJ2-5,TGCGCCAGCACCCAGAAGAGACTAGCGGATAAAGAGACCCAGTACTTC,CASTQKRLADKETQYF
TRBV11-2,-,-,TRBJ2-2,TGTGCCAGCAGCTTATTAGAGGCCGGGGAGCTGTTTTTT,CASSLLEAGELFF
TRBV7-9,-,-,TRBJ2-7,TGTGCCAGCAGCTCCTCAGGACAGACCTACGAGCAGTACTTC,CASSSSGQTYEQYF
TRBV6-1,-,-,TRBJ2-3,TGTGCCAGCAGTCTGGGGGGTAAGGCGGATACGCAGTATTTT,CASSLGGKADTQYF
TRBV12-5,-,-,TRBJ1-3,TGTGCTAGTGGTTTGGCAACATACAGGGATCCTACCCTTGGAAACACCATATATTTT,CASGLATYRDPTLGNTIYF
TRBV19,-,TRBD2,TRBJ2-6,TGTGCCAGCCAACTAGCGGGAGTGCCTGGGGCCAACGTCCTGACTTTC,CASQLAGVPGANVLTF
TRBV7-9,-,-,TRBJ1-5,TGTGCCAGCAGCTTCGCGGGGTCTAGCAATCAGCCCCAGCATTTT,CASSFAGSSNQPQHF
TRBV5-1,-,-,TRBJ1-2,TGCGCCAGCAGGTTGACAACTCAGAATGGCTACACCTTC,CASRLTTQNGYTF
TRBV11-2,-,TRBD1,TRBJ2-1,TGTGCCAGCACGAGACAGGGTCGGGGTGAGCAGTTCTTC,CASTRQGRGEQFF
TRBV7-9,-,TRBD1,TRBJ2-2,TGTGCCAGCAGCTCCTACAGGGGTAACACCGGGGAGCTGTTTTTT,CASSSYRGNTGELFF
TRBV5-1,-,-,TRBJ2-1,TGCGCCAGCACTCAAACGTCGGGGGCGGGAGAGCGGACCCAATGGGCCCATGAGCAGTTCTTC,CASTQTSGAGERTQWAHEQFF
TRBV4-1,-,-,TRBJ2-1,TGCGCCAGCAGCCGACCTTTGCGGGAAAGGGGGGGTGAGCAGTTCTTC,CASSRPLRERGGEQFF
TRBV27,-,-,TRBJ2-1,TGTGCCAGCAGTCCTTACCCCGGGGTAGTTACGGGGTTCGGGCAGTTCTTC,CASSPYPGVVTGFGQFF
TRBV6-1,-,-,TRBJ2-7,TGTGCCAGCGGCATGCAGGGTAGGAGCGAGCAGTACTTC,CASGMQGRSEQYF
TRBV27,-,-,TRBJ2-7,TGTGCCAGCAGTTCTTGGGGAGCCAACGAGCAGTACTTC,CASSSWGANEQYF
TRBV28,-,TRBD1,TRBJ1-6,TGTGCCAGCAGTTTAGGCGGGACAGGGGGTCGGGCCCTCCACTTT,CASSLGGTGGRALHF
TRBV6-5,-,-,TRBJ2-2,TGTGCCAGCAGTTACTCTAGCGGCGCGAACACCGGGGAGCTGTTTTTT,CASSYSSGANTGELFF
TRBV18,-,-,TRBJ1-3,TGTGCCAGCTCACGACTAGCTGGGGCTTATTCTGGAAACACCATATATTTT,CASSRLAGAYSGNTIYF
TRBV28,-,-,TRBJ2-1,TGTGCCAGCAGTTTTGGTGGGAGCTCCTACAATGAGCAGTTCTTC,CASSFGGSSYNEQFF
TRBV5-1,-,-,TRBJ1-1,TGCGCCAGCAGCGACGGGAGGGAAAACACTGAAGCTTTCTTT,CASSDGRENTEAFF
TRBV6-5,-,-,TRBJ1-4,TGTGCCAGCAGTTACTCCGGGAGGTGGGAGGAAAAACTGTTTTTT,CASSYSGRWEEKLFF
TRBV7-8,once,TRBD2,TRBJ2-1,TGTGCCAGCAGCTTAATGGGACTAGCGGGGGTCCCCGATGAGCAGTTCTTC,CASSLMGLAGVPDEQFF
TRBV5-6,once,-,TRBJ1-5,TGTGCCAGCAGCTTGGGTAGCAATCAGCCCCAGCATTTT,CASSLGSNQPQHF